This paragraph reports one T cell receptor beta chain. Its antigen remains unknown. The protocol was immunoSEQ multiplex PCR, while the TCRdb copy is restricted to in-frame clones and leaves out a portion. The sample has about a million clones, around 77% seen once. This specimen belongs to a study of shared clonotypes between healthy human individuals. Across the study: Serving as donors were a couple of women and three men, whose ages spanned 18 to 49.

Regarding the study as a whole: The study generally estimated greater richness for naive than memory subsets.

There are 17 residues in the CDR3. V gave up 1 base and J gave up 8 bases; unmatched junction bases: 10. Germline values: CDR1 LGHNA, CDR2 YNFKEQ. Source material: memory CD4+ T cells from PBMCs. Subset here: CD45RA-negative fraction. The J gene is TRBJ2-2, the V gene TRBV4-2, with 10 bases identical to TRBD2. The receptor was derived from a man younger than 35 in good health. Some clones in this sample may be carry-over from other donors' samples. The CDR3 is CASSQVRGTSEGGELFF. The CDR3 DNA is TGTGCCAGCAGCCAAGTTAGGGGGACTAGCGAAGGAGGGGAGCTGTTTTTT.